This TCR beta chain was profiled in a study of cytomegalovirus exposure and HLA in healthy donors. The overall study: Within the Caucasian-associated ancestry cluster were around four fifths of the roughly 400 genotyped donors.

Notes on the study in general: One later analysis reportedly identified an Asian-associated ancestry cluster that showed fewer N-insertions than the approximately 600-donor mean. Sequencing depth across donors, presence/absence analyses assumed, was roughly uniform. It was reportedly the case that the classifier diagnosed cytomegalovirus status with high specificity and sensitivity.

The V end lost 5 bases, the J end lost 5 bases, and 4 bases lay between the germline ends. The germline gives CDR1 PRHDT, CDR2 FYEKMQ (reference sequence). The CDR3 runs 11 residues. The PCR employed 60 Vbeta primers together with 13 Jbeta primers. The table came from immunoSEQ multiplex PCR; TCRdb's copy has only in-frame clones and leaves some out. Of approximately 150,000 clones in the sample, 60% to 80% were seen once. Notes on this clone: Its antigen is not identified.

V usage is TRBV13 and J usage is TRBJ2-1; D gene ambiguous. The source is a woman aged 40-49 years in good health and CMV-seropositive. The sequencing sample was made of PBMCs. CDR3 DNA: TGTGCCAGCAGCCTAAACAATGAGCAGTTCTTC. It encodes CASSLNNEQFF.